The rows below give T cell receptor beta chains drawn from one sample of a study of T-cell memory formation after mild COVID-19. A single record per CDR3 protein comes from TCRdb applying MiXCR to the 5' RACE reads. Of 200,000 or so distinct CDR3 sequences listed, 9.5% are singletons. The material sequenced was PBMCs or a T cell subset sorted from them (not recorded which). These receptors were obtained from a man aged 18 to 30 who had mild COVID-19 (a few samples of this study predate the infection). Cell type and time point are not known. Each CDR3 is given with its conserved first and last residue. Each record gives: clone size, J gene, D gene, V gene, CDR3 protein, CDR3 DNA. The D gene is left open where the match is weak. Clone size is stated in some rows and not others, as once, few, many or a class when expanded.

- | TRBJ1-3 | TRBD1 | TRBV28 | CASSFRAYRGIKRNTIYF | TGTGCCAGCAGTTTCCGTGCCTACAGGGGGATTAAAAGAAACACCATATATTTT
few | TRBJ2-1 | TRBD2 | TRBV5-4 | CASSLATSGGPSGYNEQFF | TGTGCCAGCAGCTTGGCGACTAGCGGGGGCCCATCCGGCTACAATGAGCAGTTCTTC
few | TRBJ2-2 | - | TRBV9 | CASSVAGAANTGELFF | TGTGCCAGCAGCGTAGCTGGAGCCGCGAACACCGGGGAGCTGTTTTTT
- | TRBJ2-1 | - | TRBV7-3 | CASSPTLSPYNEQFF | TGTGCCAGCAGCCCTACGTTGAGCCCCTACAATGAGCAGTTCTTC
- | TRBJ1-1 | - | TRBV3-1 | CASRVGGNTEAFF | TGTGCCAGCAGGGTCGGGGGGAACACTGAAGCTTTCTTT
many | TRBJ2-3 | - | TRBV7-2 | CASSLDYTDTQYF | TGTGCCAGCAGCCTGGACTACACAGATACGCAGTATTTT
few | TRBJ1-3 | - | TRBV7-9 | CASSSPTGTGNTIYF | TGTGCCAGCAGCTCGCCTACAGGGACGGGAAACACCATATATTTT
- | TRBJ2-3 | - | TRBV9 | CASGSQTATDTQYF | TGTGCCAGCGGATCTCAGACGGCCACAGATACGCAGTATTTT
- | TRBJ1-5 | TRBD1 | TRBV7-2 | CASSLRQGSQPQHF | TGTGCCAGCAGCCTTAGACAGGGGAGTCAGCCCCAGCATTTT
- | TRBJ2-3 | TRBD2 | TRBV10-3 | CATLTSGGPDTQYF | TGTGCCACCCTGACTAGCGGGGGTCCAGATACGCAGTATTTT
few | TRBJ1-4 | TRBD1 | TRBV7-2 | CASSLQDRVNEKLFF | TGTGCCAGCAGCTTACAGGACAGGGTCAATGAAAAACTGTTTTTT
many | TRBJ1-2 | TRBD1 | TRBV6-5 | CASSYSDRANYGYTF | TGTGCCAGCAGTTACTCGGACAGGGCCAACTATGGCTACACCTTC
many | TRBJ2-5 | - | TRBV11-2 | CASSLMGTAYQETQYF | TGTGCCAGCAGCTTAATGGGCACGGCGTACCAAGAGACCCAGTACTTC
many | TRBJ1-5 | TRBD1 | TRBV5-1 | CASSLGDSSNQPQHF | TGCGCCAGCAGCTTGGGGGACAGTTCCAATCAGCCCCAGCATTTT
many | TRBJ2-1 | - | TRBV5-1 | CASSLSGQSPEQFF | TGCGCCAGCAGCTTGTCTGGCCAGAGCCCTGAGCAGTTCTTC
- | TRBJ2-3 | - | TRBV20-1 | CSAAPGPSTDTQYF | TGCAGTGCTGCCCCGGGACCGAGCACAGATACGCAGTATTTT
few | TRBJ1-2 | - | TRBV4-3 | CASSQVASRGYTF | TGCGCCAGCAGCCAAGTCGCCTCTCGCGGCTACACCTTC
- | TRBJ2-2 | - | TRBV19 | CASSSGGGQTSTGELFF | TGTGCCAGTAGTTCCGGCGGGGGACAGACTAGCACCGGGGAGCTGTTTTTT